Given below is one T cell receptor (beta chain) in context. Its cognate antigen is unknown. The method was immunoSEQ multiplex PCR; TCRdb's version includes in-frame clones alone and lacks a portion of them. The sample shows 340,000 or so clones, over 90% of them seen only once. These data belong to a study of brain T cells in children with intractable seizures. Study-wide results and caveats: Viral specificity was inferred only from CDR3 similarity; HCMV serostatus was unknown. Pre-surgery blood may have been undersampled, hiding some clones.

The time point: blood from clinic visit 5 months post-surgery; TSC patient then seizure free. Only cases whose brain tissue showed the highest T cell transcript signatures were sequenced. Pre-surgery treatment included at least one anti-epileptic drug. CDR1 is SGHDN and CDR2 is FVKESK in the germline V gene. The CDR3 has 16 amino acids. V lost 4 bases, J lost 9 bases, and 9 bases stayed unmatched. This sequence was found in a boy under two years old with tuberous sclerosis and intractable seizures. The sample in question was peripheral blood, obtained about 5 months after surgery. The chain carries TRBV14 and TRBJ1-6, with 10 bases that match TRBD1. In nucleotides, the CDR3 is TGTGCCAGCAGCCGCAGGGACAGGGGAAGGGGTTCACCCCTCCACTTT. Translated: CASSRRDRGRGSPLHF.